The source of this T cell receptor beta chain is a study of blood T cell repertoires in COVID-19 (dated by TCRdb to the early 2020s). A note on the overall study: Collaborator samples came from the United States, Italy and Spain and covered acute and convalescent phases of COVID-19. The material from the prospective study consisted of cDNA or gDNA derived from T cells, B-cell-depleted T cells, or PBMCs. Subjects who had been exposed to COVID-19, were actively infected with it, or had recovered from it provided the deeply sampled blood TCRbeta repertoires that made up the dataset. The repertoires were released in a freely available public database intended as a resource for research on the immune response to SARS-CoV-2. The samples were drawn from the first 160 participants of the ongoing ImmuneRACE study and from 1,254 subjects provided by 6 global collaborators. A de-identified subject ID, COVID-19 status, age in years and sex were almost always included in the sample metadata. HLA class I and class II types, where available, came from metadata supplied by the sample provider rather than from assay-based typing.

The CDR3 holds 16 amino acids from the cysteine to the phenylalanine. CDR3 DNA is the only sequence kept; it has 48 bases, read in frame from the first base. CDR1 and CDR2 are read off the germline V gene as MGHRA and YSYEKL. Unmatched junction bases come to 11, with V trimmed by 4 bases and J by 3 bases. The immunoSEQ Assay, a bias-controlled multiplex PCR, was used to amplify TCRbeta CDR3 regions from genomic DNA. The original pipeline was this. The number of nucleated cells in each sample was estimated by amplification of reference gene primers within the assay. To quantify the absolute abundance of each unique TCRbeta CDR3 rearrangement, sequence reads were collapsed and filtered. For each sample, productive Simpson clonality was calculated by taking the square root of Simpson's diversity index across productive rearrangements. The table comes from immuneACCESS by way of TCRdb, which keeps in-frame sequences with V and J called. Part of the clones is missing from these tables; in studies checked, under half for an unresolved V gene and the rest for unknown reasons. V, J and clone size are taken as reported in that table, and D and trimming were inferred from the DNA itself. For this sample there are fewer than 350,000 clones; approximately 86% appear just once. Over 10% of the sample belongs to the ten largest clones.

Regarding this clone: This receptor's antigen is unknown. No much larger clonotype is one base removed from it; base qualities were not supplied.

Overall results and qualifications from the work: Clinical and demographic metadata were provided uncurated, with the amount varying by source and participant.

In Seattle, one collaborating source enrolled patients while the infection was active and tracked those patients longitudinally over the course of disease. Each collaborating institution followed its own protocols to collect whole blood in K2EDTA tubes. For TCRbeta analysis, collaborators shipped samples in one of three forms: frozen whole blood, isolated PBMCs, or DNA extracted from either of those sample types. The chain is assembled from TRBV4-1 and TRBJ2-5; TRBD1 aligns with 7 central bases. Sequenced input: peripheral blood. The origin of this receptor is a woman in her 70s with COVID-19, enrolled during active disease. The DNA sequence follows: TGCGCCAGCAGCCCTATTTTGAGGGGGCGCGAAGAGACCCAGTACTTC. Its translation is CASSPILRGREETQYF.